The entry below gives a single T cell receptor (beta chain) sequence along with its context. After removal of 5 bases from V and 2 bases from J, the junction contained 5 bases not matched to a gene. The CDR3 covers 14 residues. CDR1 and CDR2 from the germline V gene are MNHEY and SVGAGI. These data are taken from a study of blood T cell repertoires in COVID-19. TCRdb's copy holds only in-frame clones and misses some; the assay was immunoSEQ multiplex PCR. The data show hundreds of thousands of clones, 70% to 90% seen once. The J gene is TRBJ2-7, the V gene TRBV6-5, with 8 bases identical to TRBD1. Input material: peripheral blood. The sequence came from a young woman with COVID-19, enrolled during active disease. CDR3 bases: TGTGCCAGCAGTCCTACAGGGGGTCCCTACGAGCAGTACGTC. Its translation: CASSPTGGPYEQYV.